This section outlines one TCR beta chain sequence together with its context. Its antigen is as yet unknown. The source of the sample is a study of early T cells in non-severe SARS-CoV-2 infection. In the study overall: Alpha and beta chains were unpaired, from unsorted whole-blood bulk RNA. Study outcomes and limitations: Anti-spike CD8 responses were favored by VDJdb matching, which missed private and CD4 specificities.

V shed 4 bases and J shed 1 base, with 13 bases lying between them. The CDR3 totals 15 residues. The V gene's germline CDR1 is LGHDT and CDR2 YNNKEL (reference sequence). Individually, cDNA molecules had unique molecular identifiers attached to them. TCRdb used MiXCR to reprocess the 5' RACE reads, holding one entry per CDR3 protein. This repertoire shows about 64,000 distinct CDR3 sequences, 20% found once; its top ten account for 16%. The sequence came from an adult who was a healthcare worker with PCR-confirmed SARS-CoV-2 infection or an uninfected control (not recorded which). Sequences were derived from whole blood, sampled at baseline. V is TRBV3-1 and J is TRBJ1-1; a possible D gene is TRBD1 (5 bases). CDR3 residues: CASSPPGQSNTEAFF. CDR3 DNA sequence: TGTGCCAGCAGCCCTCCGGGGCAATCGAACACTGAAGCTTTCTTT.